This entry describes one T cell receptor (beta chain). Its antigen is currently unknown. The sample originates from a study of T cells after yellow fever vaccination. The study, taken as a whole, reports: A faster peak, day 5 versus 15, was reached by the weaker secondary response.

TCRdb re-called the 5' RACE reads through MiXCR, storing one row per CDR3 protein. The sample carries 500,000 to 650,000 distinct CDR3 sequences, about 12% recorded once. Germline values: CDR1 SGHAT, CDR2 FQNNGV. The germline V and J ends were trimmed by 4 bases and 7 bases, with 13 bases remaining between them. CDR3 size: 13 residues. Sequenced material: PBMCs, taken on the day of the yellow fever booster vaccination. The TCR was taken from a man aged 25 to 40 who received the YFV17D yellow fever vaccine. The chain couples TRBV11-2 to TRBJ2-5; D is perhaps TRBD2 (5 bases). The CDR3 nucleotides are TGTGCCAGCAGCTATGGGGTAGAGGGGACCCAGTACTTC. It yields the protein CASSYGVEGTQYF. Filled out from reference TRBV11-2 and TRBJ2-5, the complete variable domain reads EAGVAQSPRYKIIEKRQSVAFWCNPISGHATLYWYQQILGQGPKLLIQFQNNGVVDDSQLPKDRFSAERLKGVDSTLKIQPAKLEDSAVYLCASSYGVEGTQYFGPGTRLLVL.